These 11 T cell receptor beta chains share one sample of origin, sequenced in a study of low-dose radiotherapy and immunotherapy resistance in tumors. Time point meaning: after trial treatment. Treatment: LDRT plus nivolumab, ipilimumab, low-dose cyclophosphamide and aspirin (RACIN trial). Alpha- and beta-chain coverage of first-strand cDNA came from TRAV- and TRBV-specific primers. With a V-primer adapter and a constant-region primer, TCRs were amplified for roughly 21 PCR cycles. MiXCR was run by TCRdb on the reads, yielding one entry per CDR3 protein. This sample carries almost 45,000 distinct CDR3 sequences, about 25% of them seen once, and the ten largest clones take about 9.5%. The sample in question was PBMCs, obtained after low-dose radiotherapy plus immunotherapy. All receptors derive from a male donor with prostate cancer.

The genes are TRBV4-2 and TRBJ2-7; 10 nucleotides match TRBD2. CDR3 size: 16 residues. The ends lost 4 bases at V and 0 bases at J; junction bases unmatched: 6. Germline values: CDR1 LGHNA, CDR2 YNFKEQ. CDR3 sequence: CASSPSSGGPSYEQYF. The CDR3 region has the DNA TGTGCCAGCAGCCCGTCTAGCGGGGGCCCCTCCTACGAGCAGTACTTC.

This chain connects TRBV28 to TRBJ2-7, with 10 bases that match TRBD1. V shed 7 bases and J 5 bases; nucleotides not matched to a gene: 11. The CDR3 has 15 residues. Germline assignment: CDR1 MDHEN and CDR2 SYDVKM. The DNA for the CDR3 is TGTGCCAGCAATCCTCCGGGACAGGGGAACCACGAGCAGTACTTC. It encodes CASNPPGQGNHEQYF.

This clonotype was seen repeatedly, ten times or more. This sequence joins TRBV11-2 and TRBJ2-3; TRBD2 might be the D (6 bases). Trimming pared 4 bases from V and 7 bases from J, leaving 15 bases between. The germline CDR1 and CDR2 sequences are SGHAT and FQNNGV. This CDR3 has 14 residues. The CDR3 DNA reads TGTGCCAGCAGCTCGGAGGGGATAGGGCATACGCAGTATTTT. Amino acids: CASSSEGIGHTQYF.

V and J are TRBV5-3 and TRBJ2-1; 9 nucleotides line up with TRBD2. TRBV5-3 is given ORF status, its function remaining uncertain. This CDR3 comprises 16 residues. The V gene end was trimmed by 8 bases and the J gene end by 8 bases; junction bases not matched to a gene: 17. The CDR3 loop reads CASTRWASGTIDEQFF. The DNA of the CDR3 is TGTGCCAGCACCAGATGGGCTAGCGGGACCATCGATGAGCAGTTCTTC.

This clonotype was counted ten times or more. The chain recombines TRBV9 with TRBJ2-5; D might be TRBD1 or TRBD2, each matching 6 bases. The CDR3 has 15 residues. The germline V gene encodes CDR1 SGDLS and CDR2 YYNGEE. V was trimmed by 1 base and J by 1 base, leaving 11 bases between them. The CDR3 region is CASSVRRGTQETQYF. For the CDR3, the DNA is TGTGCCAGCAGCGTACGGAGGGGGACCCAAGAGACCCAGTACTTC.

This clonotype was observed at least ten times. The chain recombines TRBV19 with TRBJ1-1; D is undetermined. The CDR3 is 13 residues long. V gave up 7 bases and J gave up 0 bases, with 9 bases separating them. Per the germline V gene, CDR1 is LNHDA and CDR2 is SQIVND (reference sequence). CDR3 residues: CASNHQVNTEAFF. In DNA form, the CDR3 reads TGTGCCAGTAACCATCAGGTGAACACTGAAGCTTTCTTT.

This clonotype was seen repeatedly, ten times or more. The chain joins TRBV3-1 to TRBJ2-5, with D maybe TRBD1 (6 bases). V was shortened by 0 bases and J by 4 bases, with 12 bases between the two germline ends. Germline V gives CDR1 LGHDT, CDR2 YNNKEL (reference sequence). The CDR3 totals 15 residues. As DNA, the CDR3 is TGTGCCAGCAGCCAAGATAGGGGGAGAACAGAGACCCAGTACTTC. Residues: CASSQDRGRTETQYF.

This clonotype has a count of ten or more. The DNA for the CDR3 is TGTGCCAGCAGCGCCTCCCAGGGTAGCGGGAGTTCGTTGTTCTTC. Translated, it gives CASSASQGSGSSLFF. The chain couples TRBV3-1 to TRBJ2-1, with 9 bases that match TRBD2. The CDR3 loop spans 15 amino acids. Germline CDR1 is LGHDT and CDR2 is YNNKEL (reference sequence). V lost 5 bases and J lost 15; bases outside the gene matches: 17.

As for this clonotype: One base separates it from a far larger clone, so it is likely a read error. This rearrangement joins TRBV11-2 to TRBJ2-1; D not certain. The CDR3 runs to 14 residues. Germline-derived CDR1 and CDR2 are SGHAT and FQNNGV. Deletions cut 4 bases from V and 10 bases from J, with 17 bases between. The CDR3 loop is CASSYNTYSYEQFF. In DNA, the CDR3 is TGTGCCAGCAGCTACAACACTTACTCCTACGAGCAGTTCTTC.

This clonotype was recorded many times. The chain combines TRBV19 with TRBJ2-3, with D hard to call. The germline CDR1 and CDR2 sequences are LNHDA and SQIVND (reference sequence). The CDR3 covers 12 residues. Deletions cut 5 bases from V and 9 bases from J, with 12 bases between. In DNA, the CDR3 is TGTGCCAGTAGTCCTAATCGTGGAACGCAGTATTTT. As protein: CASSPNRGTQYF.

This clonotype was detected many times. The V gene is TRBV19, the J gene TRBJ2-7; D might be TRBD2 (6 bases). The V end lost 3 bases, the J end lost 3 bases, and 12 bases lay between the germline ends. Germline V gene lookup returns CDR1 LNHDA and CDR2 SQIVND (reference sequence). The CDR3 is 14 amino acids. CDR3 in amino acids: CASSMGTRDYEQYF. In nucleotides, the CDR3 is TGTGCCAGTAGTATGGGGACGCGGGACTACGAGCAGTACTTC.